The rows below give T cell receptor beta chains drawn from one sample of a study of blood T cell repertoires in COVID-19. Libraries were prepared by immunoSEQ multiplex PCR; TCRdb keeps only in-frame clonotypes and omits some of them. This table has 120,000 to 150,000 clones, 80% to 90% appearing once. The sequencing input was peripheral blood. These receptors were taken from a woman aged 45-59 years with active or convalescent COVID-19. CDR3s leave out the opening cysteine and the closing phenylalanine or tryptophan. Fields, in order: CDR3 length, clone size, V gene, J gene, CDR3 protein. Expanded clones get a size class; other rows say once, few or many, or leave the size out.

9	-	TRBV5-1	TRBJ2-1	ASSPGLEQF
15	-	TRBV7-9	TRBJ1-3	ASSFPGQITSGNTIY
12	-	TRBV4-1	TRBJ1-2	ASSQSQGAKGYT
13	-	TRBV9	TRBJ2-5	ASSVVAAPGETQY
14	-	TRBV13	TRBJ2-5	ASSFSRGYGQETQY
15	-	TRBV14	TRBJ1-1	ASSSGGLISVVAEAF
15	-	TRBV27	TRBJ1-6	ASRRDRGRLLNSPLH
16	-	TRBV5-1	TRBJ2-2	ASSPRHGTGGLAGELF
12	-	TRBV9	TRBJ1-3	ASSVDRGGNTIY
16	-	TRBV9	TRBJ2-1	ASSAGPDRQKVQNEQF
13	once	TRBV11-2	TRBJ1-2	ASRQDGTGRYGYT
14	-	TRBV5-1	TRBJ1-1	ASSSASRTGRTEAF
15	-	TRBV5-8	TRBJ1-1	ASSLGQGAFRDTEAF
13	-	TRBV7-3	TRBJ2-3	ASSLTGGGTDTQY
12	few	TRBV5-1	TRBJ2-5	ASSPGDSQETQY
15	-	TRBV10-3	TRBJ1-5	AISEDSPRKGNQPQH
16	-	TRBV6-6	TRBJ1-6	ASSRSDRGLPIASPLH
14	once	TRBV6-2/TRBV6-3	TRBJ1-2	ASSYGREGPIYGYT
16	-	TRBV7-9	TRBJ2-2	ASSSLPNRATHTGELF
13	-	TRBV28	TRBJ1-5	ASNYDRERYQPQH
14	-	TRBV7-2	TRBJ2-5	ASSLASGGARETQY
11	-	TRBV12-3/TRBV12-4	TRBJ1-1	ASSLGGATEAF
12	-	TRBV5-1	TRBJ2-2	ASSSAAGTGELF
14	-	TRBV5-5	TRBJ1-3	ASSLDQGASGNTIY
13	-	TRBV7-2	TRBJ2-1	ASSSSAGSYNEQF
13	-	TRBV28	TRBJ1-4	ASSLRTGGDEKLF
10	-	TRBV29-1	TRBJ1-1	SGGSGGTEAF
11	few	TRBV7-2	TRBJ1-1	ASSSDRGLEAF
10	once	TRBV6-2/TRBV6-3	TRBJ1-2	ASSTTGGHYT
11	-	TRBV2	TRBJ1-1	ASHGQMNTEAF
14	-	TRBV4-3	TRBJ1-5	ASSQDSGDYNQPQH
11	-	TRBV5-1	TRBJ2-7	ASAPGQGYEQY
13	-	TRBV28	TRBJ2-7	ASSSTTSGPHEQY
11	-	TRBV10-3	TRBJ1-1	ASGEGQNTEAF
11	-	TRBV18	TRBJ2-7	ASSSTGGYEQY
13	-	TRBV10-3	TRBJ1-1	AIGRTDGGSTEAF
14	-	TRBV7-2	TRBJ1-6	ASSTRTGGGGSPLH
10	-	TRBV21-1	TRBJ2-3	ARRLAGVNGY
13	-	TRBV6-1	TRBJ2-1	ASSEFTSGSNEQF
11	-	TRBV28	TRBJ1-6	ASSFGVESPLH
14	-	TRBV14	TRBJ2-1	ASSPFFGGREGEQF
13	-	TRBV11-2	TRBJ2-1	ASSTLTGDYNEQF
12	-	TRBV7-2	TRBJ2-7	ASSHRDSHYEQY
9	-	TRBV20-1	TRBJ2-7	SVLREGEQY
16	-	TRBV28	TRBJ1-6	ASSLGQRGSSYNSPLH
12	-	TRBV7-2	TRBJ1-4	ASSQRQGVEKLF
15	-	TRBV27	TRBJ2-2	ASSSGQGASNTGELF
10	-	TRBV6-2/TRBV6-3	TRBJ1-5	ASSYTDQPQH
16	-	TRBV24-1	TRBJ2-3	ATSDYRGTISSTDTQY
12	few	TRBV4-3	TRBJ1-2	ASSQDRGNYGYT
12	-	TRBV11-2	TRBJ1-2	ASSQAGGNYGYT
11	-	TRBV15	TRBJ2-4	ATREDRVNIQY
15	-	TRBV4-1	TRBJ2-3	ASSPSGTSGSTDTQY
13	-	TRBV14	TRBJ2-7	ASSPDGGGTYEQY
13	-	TRBV27	TRBJ1-5	ASSWTAGSNQPQH
13	-	TRBV7-7	TRBJ2-2	ASSPSTGATGELF
11	-	TRBV10-2	TRBJ1-2	ASRDRGPSGYT
12	once	TRBV27	TRBJ2-7	ASSPRQGYYEQY
11	-	TRBV6-2/TRBV6-3	TRBJ1-2	ASSHRSNYGYT
15	-	TRBV28	TRBJ1-2	ASSLNGRGRNIYGYT